This T cell receptor beta chain was found in a study of blood T cells in healthy people across ages. General observations from the study: More naive CD4+ cells and higher diversity marked long-lived donors relative to aged donors.

Primed by a sample-barcoded 5' primer and a J-beta primer mix, a second PCR proceeded for about 7 to 11 cycles. TCRdb re-called the 5' RACE reads through MiXCR, storing one row per CDR3 protein. The sample contains approximately 800,000 distinct CDR3 sequences, 40% to 65% of which appear only once. On this clonotype: What it recognizes is unknown.

The V and J ends lost 1 base and 3 bases respectively, with 13 bases between them. The CDR3 runs to 17 residues. The sample consisted of blood. The chain uses TRBV12-3 or TRBV12-4 and TRBJ2-6; no clear D gene. The receptor comes from an elderly man in good health. The CDR3 region is CASSLGGRVFGANVLTF. Here the CDR3 DNA reads TGTGCCAGCAGTTTAGGGGGTCGGGTGTTTGGGGCCAACGTCCTGACTTTC.